One and the same sample provided the 9 T cell receptor beta chains below, sequenced in a study of preoperative IRX-2 immunotherapy in early breast cancer. The treatment: preoperative locoregional IRX-2 cytokine immunotherapy. Sequencing was performed with immunoSEQ multiplex PCR; in TCRdb, only in-frame clones are kept and a portion is missing. The sample records several hundred clones, 60% to 85% being singletons. The sequencing here drew on tumor tissue, taken before IRX-2 immunotherapy. These receptors all come from a human donor with breast cancer.

This clone has only a few counts. The gene calls are TRBV6-8 and TRBJ2-7; TRBD2 is a possible D gene (6 bases). Germline values: CDR1 MNHGY, CDR2 SAAAGT. The CDR3 runs 16 residues. V lost 0 bases and J 3 bases, leaving 15 bases between the germline ends. CDR3 sequence: CASSYSGTWRGYEQYF. CDR3 bases: TGTGCCAGCAGTTACTCGGGGACGTGGAGGGGCTACGAGCAGTACTTC.

The chain uses TRBV6-8 and TRBJ2-7; D tentatively fits TRBD1 or TRBD2 (5 bases each). V dropped 10 bases and J dropped 3 bases, with 19 bases sitting between them. The germline V gene encodes CDR1 MNHGY and CDR2 SAAAGT. This CDR3 has 14 residues. The chain's CDR3 is CATSTGLLYYEQYF. CDR3 coding DNA: TGTGCCACCTCAACAGGACTCCTCTACTACGAGCAGTACTTC.

V usage is TRBV10-1 and J usage is TRBJ1-3, with TRBD1 as a possible D gene (5 bases). This CDR3 has 14 amino acids. Looked up from germline, CDR1 is WNHNN and CDR2 is SYGVQD (reference sequence). Trimming removed 6 bases from V and 1 base from J, with 10 bases in between. This CDR3 is CASRGRGSGNTIYF. Written as DNA, the CDR3 is TGCGCCAGCAGGGGGAGGGGTTCTGGAAACACCATATATTTT.

The V call is TRBV11-3, the J call TRBJ1-3; D is unresolved. V lost 5 bases, J lost 0 bases, and 17 bases lay in between. The CDR3 covers 17 residues. From germline, CDR1 is SGHNT and CDR2 YENEEA. This CDR3 is CASSRRPTGSSGNTIYF. The CDR3 bases are TGTGCCAGCAGCCGGAGACCGACGGGGAGCTCTGGAAACACCATATATTTT. The entire variable domain, with the rest obtained from reference TRBV11-3 and TRBJ1-3, is as follows: EAGVVQSPRYKIIEKKQPVAFWCNPISGHNTLYWYLQNLGQGPELLIRYENEEAVDDSQLPKDRFSAERLKGVDSTLKIQPAELGDSAVYLCASSRRPTGSSGNTIYFGEGSWLTVV.

The rearrangement uses TRBV7-6 and TRBJ2-7; 12 bases match TRBD2. This CDR3 contains 16 residues. CDR1 is SGHVS and CDR2 is FNYEAQ in the germline V gene. V trimming: 3 bases; J trimming: 0 bases; junction bases outside the gene matches: 3. The CDR3: CASSFRTSGTSYEQYF. CDR3 nucleotides: TGTGCCAGCAGCTTCCGGACTAGCGGGACCTCCTACGAGCAGTACTTC.

For this clone: A junction end diverges from the germline sequence, so it may reflect a read error. The chain recombines TRBV6-8 with TRBJ1-4; the match to TRBD1 covers 8 bases. The CDR3 consists of 21 residues. CDR1 MNHGY and CDR2 SAAAGT come from the germline V gene. The CDR3 loop reads CASSYFRLFGTGQATNEKLFF. The CDR3 coding sequence is TGTGCCAGCAGCTACTTCCGTCTATTTGGGACAGGCCAAGCAACTAATGAAAAACTGTTTTTT.

This clone is judged large. The chain couples TRBV23-1 to TRBJ1-5, with 9 positions matching TRBD1. TRBV23-1 is an open reading frame, and its role is uncertain. With V trimmed by 6 bases and J by 6 bases, 18 bases remained unmatched. This CDR3 is 18 amino acids long. The chain's CDR3 is CASSQDARDREGTQPQHF. The CDR3 DNA follows: TGCGCCAGCAGCCAAGATGCGAGGGACAGGGAAGGTACTCAGCCCCAGCATTTT.

This rearrangement joins TRBV7-1 to TRBJ2-5, with D perhaps TRBD1 (6 bases). TRBV7-1 is recorded as an ORF, its role being uncertain. The CDR3 totals 13 residues. V gave up 4 bases and J gave up 5 bases, with 11 bases separating them. The CDR3 loop is CASSFGQSETQYF. CDR3 nucleotides: TGTGCCAGCAGCTTCGGACAGTCGGAGACCCAGTACTTC.

V is TRBV10-1 and J is TRBJ1-2; D uncertain. From germline, CDR1 is WNHNN and CDR2 SYGVQD (reference sequence). Trimming stripped 2 bases from V and 4 bases from J, with 11 bases between. The CDR3 contains 14 residues. The CDR3 sequence: CASSERADLYGYTF. CDR3 in DNA: TGCGCCAGCAGTGAGAGGGCAGACCTCTATGGCTACACCTTC.